The present T cell receptor (beta chain) was sequenced within a study of regulatory dendritic cells for organ transplantation. Looking at the study overall: Regulatory dendritic cells came from monocytes given vitamin D3 and IL-10.

Profiled with immunoSEQ multiplex PCR; TCRdb holds only in-frame clones, not every one. The table lists 15,000 to 20,000 clones, approximately 79% of them singletons. Study-wide points: Memory CD8+ clonal expansion seemed more limited with regulatory than mature dendritic cells. The most alloreactive TCR clonotypes were found in resting memory CD8+ cells.

Losses at the gene ends were 6 bases for V and 2 bases for J; bases not matched to a gene: 6. Germline V gives CDR1 KGHSH, CDR2 LQKENI. CDR3 length equals 14 residues. CFSE-labeled sorted T cells met regulatory or mature dendritic cells for approximately 5 days. Comment on this clone: Its cognate antigen is unknown.

Sequencing used memory CD4+ T cells from blood cultured with regulatory dendritic cells. The subset denotes: CD45RO+ memory T cells. This TCR came from a human donor in good health. V and J are TRBV18 and TRBJ2-7; 8 nucleotides align to TRBD1. The DNA of the CDR3 is TGTGCCAGCTCTTTCGGACAGGGACCCTACGAGCAGTACTTC. Protein product: CASSFGQGPYEQYF.